The next 23 T cell receptor beta chains were all read from a single sample in a study of T cells after yellow fever vaccination. TCRdb fed the 5' RACE reads into MiXCR, producing one record per CDR3 protein. The top ten hold roughly 2.5% of the sample, which has some 160,000 distinct CDR3 sequences, 6% to 7.5% seen once. Sample: CD4+ T cells sorted from PBMCs, taken 5 days after the first yellow fever vaccination. The receptors stem from a man between 18 and 29 years old who received the YFV17D yellow fever vaccine.

The J gene is TRBJ1-1, the V gene TRBV28; no reliable D call. CDR1 is MDHEN and CDR2 is SYDVKM in the germline V gene. CDR3 size: 13 residues. Trimming took 2 bases from V and 6 from J, leaving 10 bases between them. This CDR3 is CASSLRQIPEAFF. The CDR3 bases are TGTGCCAGCAGTTTAAGGCAGATACCTGAAGCTTTCTTT.

The rearrangement uses TRBV20-1 and TRBJ2-5, with 9 bases lining up with TRBD2. The CDR3 contains 15 residues. Germline V CDR1 and CDR2: DFQATT, SNEGSKA (reference sequence). The V gene end was trimmed by 2 bases and the J gene end by 0 bases; junction bases not matched to a gene: 4. CDR3 in DNA: TGCAGTGCTAGAATTGCTAGCGGGGACCAAGAGACCCAGTACTTC. Translating gives CSARIASGDQETQYF.

Comments on this clonotype: An end of the junction does not agree with germline; a read error may underlie this. DNA of the CDR3: TGTGCCAGAAGTATGAAAGGGGGCCGGAACACTGAAGCTTTCTTT. Translation gives CARSMKGGRNTEAFF. The rearrangement uses TRBV19 and TRBJ1-1, with TRBD1 matching over 7 bases. From germline, CDR1 is LNHDA and CDR2 SQIVND (reference sequence). The CDR3 extends over 15 amino acids.

This clonotype was seen many times. This chain uses TRBV5-1 with TRBJ2-7, with TRBD2 identical over 7 bases. V gave up 2 bases and J gave up 0 bases; unmatched junction bases: 11. CDR1 and CDR2 (germline): SGHRS, YFSETQ. The CDR3 totals 17 residues. The CDR3 nucleotides are TGCGCCAGCAGCTTTGGAGGTGGGGGGGGTGGCTCCTACGAGCAGTACTTC. Amino acids: CASSFGGGGGGSYEQYF.

This chain links TRBV11-1 with TRBJ2-1; 9 bases match TRBD2. Germline V CDR1 and CDR2: SGHAT, FQDESV (reference sequence). With V trimmed by 4 bases and J by 9 bases, 16 bases remained unmatched. The CDR3 loop spans 17 amino acids. CDR3 in DNA: TGTGCCAGCAGCTCCCAAGGGGCGCGGGGGGGCCTTGGTGAGCAGTTCTTC. Translated: CASSSQGARGGLGEQFF.

This clonotype showed up many times. The chain employs TRBV21-1 and TRBJ2-7; TRBD1, the table's D call, lacks a check against the DNA. TRBV21-1 counts as a pseudogene. The CDR3 spans 15 residues. The CDR3 coding sequence is TGTGCCAGCAGCAAAGGGGACCGAAGCTCTTACGAGCAGTACGTC. Translation gives CASSKGDRSSYEQYV.

This clonotype was recorded many times. J is TRBJ2-1 and V is TRBV6-1; D possibly matches TRBD1 or TRBD2 (5 bases each). The CDR3 runs 14 residues. CDR1 MNHNS and CDR2 SASEGT come from the germline V gene. Between the trimmed V and J ends, which lost 2 bases and 6 bases, there was a span of 11 bases. DNA of the CDR3: TGTGCCAGCAGTGAAATCGGGGCCCGCAATGAGCAGTTCTTC. It encodes CASSEIGARNEQFF.

This clonotype was detected ten times or more. This chain joins TRBV13 and TRBJ2-7, with 7 nucleotides matching TRBD2. This CDR3 is 15 amino acids long. Losses at the gene ends were 5 bases for V and 0 bases for J; bases not matched to a gene: 7. The germline V gene has CDR1 PRHDT and CDR2 FYEKMQ (reference sequence). The CDR3 DNA sequence: TGTGCCAGCAGCCGGTCGGGCGGGGGCTCCTACGAGCAGTACTTC. It is translated as CASSRSGGGSYEQYF.

This CDR3 is CASQDVAPDTQYF. CDR3 nucleotides: TGCGCCAGCCAAGATGTCGCGCCGGATACGCAGTATTTT. This chain links TRBV4-3 with TRBJ2-3; D is undetermined. With 8 bases removed from V and 6 bases from J, the gap between germline ends came to 15 bases. The CDR3 is 13 residues long. Per the germline V gene, CDR1 is LGHNA and CDR2 is YSLEER.

As to this clonotype: A read error may explain this, as a much larger clone is one base away. A read error is likely, as this CDR3 ends without the conserved phenylalanine or tryptophan. The rearrangement uses TRBV10-3 and TRBJ2-1, with 11 positions matching TRBD2. Looked up from germline, CDR1 is ENHRY and CDR2 is SYGVKD. With 3 bases clipped from V and 6 bases from J, the junction kept 1 base outside the gene matches. There are 14 residues in the CDR3. This chain's CDR3 is CAISEGLAGNEQFY. The CDR3 coding sequence is TGTGCCATCAGTGAAGGACTAGCGGGCAATGAGCAGTTCTAC.

This clonotype has at least ten counts. The chain has TRBV28 and TRBJ2-5, with D perhaps matching TRBD1 (6 bases). Germline V gene lookup returns CDR1 MDHEN and CDR2 SYDVKM. The CDR3 extends over 15 amino acids. Trimming took 5 bases from V and 13 from J, leaving 26 bases between them. CDR3 nucleotide sequence: TGTGCCAGCAGTGACTCCGGGACACCACCGATTGTACGGTACTTC. Residues: CASSDSGTPPIVRYF.

Ten or more counts support this clonotype. The rearrangement uses TRBV5-4 and TRBJ2-5; 12 bases match TRBD2. This CDR3 is 16 amino acids long. Germline lookup yields CDR1 SGHNT and CDR2 YYREEE (reference sequence). V trimming: 4 bases; J trimming: 2 bases; junction bases outside the gene matches: 6. The CDR3: CASSPSGGEFQETQYF. CDR3 in DNA: TGTGCCAGCAGCCCTAGCGGGGGGGAATTTCAAGAGACCCAGTACTTC.

This clonotype has at least ten counts. This chain links TRBV5-1 with TRBJ2-1; D possibly uses TRBD1 or TRBD2 (6 bases each). This CDR3 has 15 residues. Germline CDR1 and CDR2: SGHRS and YFSETQ. Trimming took 2 bases from V and 1 from J, leaving 10 bases between them. The CDR3 here is CASSFGGLSYNEQFF. CDR3 DNA sequence: TGCGCCAGCAGCTTCGGGGGCCTTTCCTACAATGAGCAGTTCTTC.

The table lists this clonotype with many counts. This chain links TRBV5-1 with TRBJ1-4; no definite D call. Trimming removed 2 bases at V and 6 bases at J, with 11 bases between. Germline CDR1 and CDR2: SGHRS and YFSETQ. CDR3 length equals 14 residues. In DNA, the CDR3 is TGCGCCAGCAGCTTAGACATCGGGGATGAAAAACTGTTTTTT. This codes for CASSLDIGDEKLFF.

This chain links TRBV9 with TRBJ1-4; D possibly corresponds to TRBD1 (5 bases). Germline values: CDR1 SGDLS, CDR2 YYNGEE. This CDR3 comprises 14 residues. The V gene lost 2 bases and the J gene lost 8 bases, with 13 bases spanning the gap. CDR3 sequence: CASSVGTAGEKLFF. In DNA, the CDR3 is TGTGCCAGCAGCGTTGGGACCGCAGGGGAAAAACTGTTTTTT.

The chain has TRBV6-5 and TRBJ1-1; D gene uncertain. Looked up from germline, CDR1 is MNHEY and CDR2 is SVGAGI. Trimming cost V 6 bases and J 5 bases, with 13 bases left between them. There are 13 residues in the CDR3. For the CDR3, the DNA is TGTGCCAGCAGGGACCCGATCGGGACTGAAGCTTTCTTT. Protein product: CASRDPIGTEAFF.

This clonotype was seen more than once but under ten times. The V gene is TRBV5-1, the J gene TRBJ2-5; either TRBD1 or TRBD2 may fit D (5 bases each). Germline assignment: CDR1 SGHRS and CDR2 YFSETQ. The V end lost 8 bases, the J end lost 2 bases, and 13 bases lay between the germline ends. The CDR3 has 13 residues. The CDR3 region is CASAGTGQETQYF. The CDR3 nucleotides read TGCGCCAGTGCCGGGACGGGACAAGAGACCCAGTACTTC.

This clonotype appeared many times. The V call is TRBV7-6, the J call TRBJ2-5; D is unresolved. In germline, CDR1 is SGHVS, CDR2 FNYEAQ. The CDR3 has 13 amino acids. Trimming pared 3 bases from V and 3 bases from J, leaving 8 bases between. CDR3 region: CASSFGQKETQYF. CDR3 nucleotide sequence: TGTGCCAGCAGCTTTGGCCAGAAAGAGACCCAGTACTTC.

The chain has TRBV4-3 and TRBJ1-4; possibly TRBD1 for D (6 bases). V lost 4 bases and J lost 7, with 13 bases in between. Germline V gives CDR1 LGHNA, CDR2 YSLEER. This CDR3 comprises 14 residues. CDR3 protein: CASSPPGAGEKLFF. CDR3 in DNA: TGCGCCAGCAGCCCCCCAGGGGCAGGTGAAAAACTGTTTTTT.

This clonotype appeared many times. The chain is built from TRBV28 and TRBJ2-3, with D hard to call. The germline V gene encodes CDR1 MDHEN and CDR2 SYDVKM. There are 11 residues in the CDR3. V lost 6 bases and J lost 4, with 5 bases in between. The CDR3 DNA sequence: TGTGCCAGCAGGGACCCAGATACGCAGTATTTT. Its translation: CASRDPDTQYF.

This clonotype occurred many times. As DNA, the CDR3 is TGTGCCACACACCTTGACGCCACCTACACAGATACGCAGTATTTT. Its translation is CATHLDATYTDTQYF. The V gene is TRBV2, the J gene TRBJ2-3; D gene uncertain. CDR3 length: 15 residues. The V end lost 10 bases, the J end lost 2 bases, and 19 bases lay between the germline ends. Germline-derived CDR1 and CDR2 are SNHLY and FYNNEI.

In its sample, this clonotype was seen many times. The chain joins TRBV20-1 to TRBJ1-1; no clear D. Germline V gene lookup returns CDR1 DFQATT and CDR2 SNEGSKA (reference sequence). V was trimmed by 3 bases and J by 0 bases, leaving 11 bases between them. CDR3 length: 14 amino acids. CDR3 nucleotide sequence: TGCAGTGCTAGGAATATTGCCCTGAACACTGAAGCTTTCTTT. Its translation: CSARNIALNTEAFF.

This clonotype was recorded at least ten times. The rearrangement links TRBV7-2 to TRBJ2-3; 7 bases are shared with TRBD2. The CDR3 is made up of 12 amino acids. Germline CDR1 and CDR2: SGHTA and FQGNSA. The J segment lost 12 bases and the V segment lost 0 bases, leaving 3 bases of the junction unmatched. CDR3 nucleotide sequence: TGTGCCAGCAGCTTAGCTCGGGGGGAACAGTATTTT. The encoded protein is CASSLARGEQYF.